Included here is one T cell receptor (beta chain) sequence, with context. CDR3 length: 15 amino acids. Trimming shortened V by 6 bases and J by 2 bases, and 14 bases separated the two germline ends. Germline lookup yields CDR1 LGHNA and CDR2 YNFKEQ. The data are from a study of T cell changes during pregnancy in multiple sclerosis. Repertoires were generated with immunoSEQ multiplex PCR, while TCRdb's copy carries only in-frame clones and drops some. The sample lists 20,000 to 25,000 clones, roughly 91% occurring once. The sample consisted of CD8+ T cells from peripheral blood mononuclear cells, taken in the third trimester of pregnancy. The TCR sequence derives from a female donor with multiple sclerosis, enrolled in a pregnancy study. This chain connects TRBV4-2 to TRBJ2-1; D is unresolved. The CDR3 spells CASSLHNLAYNEQFF. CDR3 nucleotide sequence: TGTGCCAGCAGTCTTCATAACCTAGCCTACAATGAGCAGTTCTTC.